These 9 T cell receptor beta chains came from one sample sequenced in a study of blood T cell repertoires in COVID-19. Generated by immunoSEQ multiplex PCR, the TCRdb table keeps only in-frame clones and is missing some. Of roughly 50,000 clones in the sample, roughly nine tenths are singletons; the top ten hold under 6.5%. The sequenced material came from peripheral blood. The receptors stem from a man between 65 and 80 years old with acute or convalescent COVID-19.

This clone was counted once. For the CDR3, the DNA is TGCGCCAGCAGCCCACCAACCGCTGGGACAGGCATACTCTACAATGAGCAGTTCTTC. Amino acids: CASSPPTAGTGILYNEQFF. The gene calls are TRBV4-1 and TRBJ2-1, with TRBD1 matching over 8 bases. Germline trimming cut 4 bases from V and 3 bases from J; bases unmatched to any gene: 17. This CDR3 has 19 amino acids. Per germline, CDR1 MGHRA and CDR2 YSYEKL.

Points on this clone: The same CDR3 is also encoded by other DNA sequences in this sample. The V call is TRBV7-3, the J call TRBJ1-1, with D possibly matching TRBD1 (6 bases). This CDR3 region has 13 residues. Trimming removed 4 bases from V and 2 bases from J, with 8 bases in between. Germline CDR1 and CDR2: SGHTA and FQGTGA. The CDR3 region is CASSSDRNTEAFF. CDR3 coding DNA: TGTGCCAGCAGCTCGGACAGAAACACTGAAGCTTTCTTT.

This sequence joins TRBV6-2 or TRBV6-3 and TRBJ2-7; D unresolved. CDR3 length: 13 residues. The ends were cut back, 6 bases at V and 4 bases at J, with 13 bases in the middle. Germline V gene sequence: CDR1 MNHEY, CDR2 SVGEGT. In DNA, the CDR3 is TGTGCCAGCAGCCAAGAGATACGTTACGAGCAGTACTTC. Translated, it gives CASSQEIRYEQYF.

This chain joins TRBV11-1 and TRBJ2-1; the D gene is possibly TRBD1 (6 bases). Looked up from germline, CDR1 is SGHAT and CDR2 is FQDESV (reference sequence). This CDR3 is built from 15 residues. V was clipped by 4 bases and J by 4 bases, with 14 bases between them. CDR3 in amino acids: CASSSGRQAYNEQFF. Written as DNA, the CDR3 is TGTGCCAGCAGCTCCGGTCGACAGGCTTACAATGAGCAGTTCTTC.

J is TRBJ1-6 and V is TRBV5-1; D unclear. CDR1 is SGHRS, CDR2 YFSETQ, per germline. Trimming removed 1 base from V and 9 bases from J, with 11 bases in between. The CDR3 consists of 14 residues. CDR3 region: CASSLRGEGSPLHF. CDR3 nucleotides: TGCGCCAGCAGCTTGCGTGGGGAGGGTTCACCCCTCCACTTT.

The chain uses TRBV11-2 and TRBJ2-2, with TRBD2 as a possible D gene (5 bases). This CDR3 spans 14 amino acids. V was clipped by 6 bases and J by 5 bases, with 13 bases between them. From germline, CDR1 is SGHAT and CDR2 FQNNGV. CDR3 nucleotides: TGTGCCAGCAGTCAATGGGGAGTTACCGGGGAGCTGTTTTTT. Translating it yields CASSQWGVTGELFF.

The genes are TRBV5-4 and TRBJ2-2, with 9 bases matching TRBD1. The CDR3 extends over 15 amino acids. V was clipped by 3 bases and J by 9 bases; unmatched bases: 9. CDR1 SGHNT and CDR2 YYREEE come from the germline V gene (reference sequence). CDR3 sequence (DNA): TGTGCCAGCAGCTACCCGACAGGGGGGGATAGGGAGCTGTTTTTT. Translation: CASSYPTGGDRELFF.

The chain combines TRBV7-2 with TRBJ2-3; 8 positions match TRBD2. Germline-derived CDR1 and CDR2 are SGHTA and FQGNSA. This CDR3 is 14 amino acids long. Trimming took 8 bases from V and 4 from J; bases not matched to a gene: 8. The CDR3 here is CASAPGGWADTQYF. DNA for the CDR3: TGTGCCAGCGCCCCGGGGGGGTGGGCAGATACGCAGTATTTT.

V gene TRBV7-3 combines with J gene TRBJ1-3; no definite D call. The CDR3 sequence is 16 residues long. Germline values: CDR1 SGHTA, CDR2 FQGTGA. Trimming left V 5 bases short and J 0 bases short, with 14 bases between. The CDR3: CASSRSGATSGNTIYF. CDR3 nucleotides: TGTGCCAGCAGCCGTAGTGGAGCGACCTCTGGAAACACCATATATTTT.